This TCR beta chain was sequenced for a study of T cell responses to AZD1222 COVID-19 vaccine. General study findings and limits: Every sample of the repertoires postdated the peak T cell response.

The germline CDR1 and CDR2 sequences are KGHSH and LQKENI. The CDR3 totals 13 residues. V was shortened by 3 bases and J by 4 bases, with 9 bases between the two germline ends. TCRdb's table, derived via immunoSEQ multiplex PCR, lists solely in-frame clones and lacks some. This sample yields approximately 140,000 clones, of which about 91% are seen a single time; about 3.8% belongs to the top ten. As to this clone: The antigen remains undetermined.

This TCR was sampled from an adult who received the AZD1222 COVID-19 vaccine. This specimen consisted of peripheral blood, obtained 28 days after the second AZD1222 dose. This sequence joins TRBV18 and TRBJ1-2; D remains unclear. CDR3 region: CASSPQQTYGYTF. As DNA, the CDR3 is TGTGCCAGCTCACCCCAGCAGACCTATGGCTACACCTTC.